Below, 21 T cell receptor beta chains from the same sample are listed, as sequenced in a study of a mutant IDH1 vaccine in newly diagnosed glioma. Using immunoSEQ multiplex PCR, the repertoire was profiled, and TCRdb retains in-frame clones only, with some absent. The sample has approximately 60,000 clones, 80% to 85% seen once. Their specific antigens are unknown. As to time point: week 23, last vaccination. Alongside topical imiquimod, each dose of vaccine comprised 300 ug of mutant IDH1 20-mer peptide. The input for sequencing was PBMCs, taken from a glioma patient whose treatment included an IDH1 peptide vaccine. These receptors all come from a woman aged 40-49 years with glioma. Some clones in this sample may be carry-over from other donors' samples.

This rearrangement joins TRBV19 to TRBJ1-6; D call uncertain. CDR3 length equals 15 residues. CDR1 and CDR2 from the germline V gene are LNHDA and SQIVND (reference sequence). V was shortened by 7 bases and J by 0 bases, with 10 bases between the two germline ends. The CDR3 is CASTVGSSYNSPLHF. As DNA, the CDR3 is TGTGCCAGTACCGTTGGCAGCTCCTATAATTCACCCCTCCACTTT.

The rearrangement joins TRBV6-5 to TRBJ2-3, with a possible D match to TRBD2 (5 bases). V was shortened by 10 bases and J by 6 bases, with 14 bases between the two germline ends. The CDR3 extends over 12 amino acids. The V gene's germline CDR1 is MNHEY and CDR2 SVGAGI. CDR3 region: CATSPHPDTQYF. The DNA for the CDR3 is TGTGCCACTAGCCCCCACCCGGATACGCAGTATTTT.

The V call is TRBV7-2, the J call TRBJ2-3, with D uncertain. The CDR3 covers 16 residues. Trimming pared 1 base from V and 0 bases from J, leaving 11 bases between. The V gene's germline CDR1 is SGHTA and CDR2 FQGNSA. CDR3 protein: CASSLGAITSTDTQYF. CDR3 DNA sequence: TGTGCCAGCAGCTTAGGGGCCATCACTAGCACAGATACGCAGTATTTT.

The rearrangement joins TRBV7-6 to TRBJ1-5, with D possibly TRBD1 on 6 matching bases. The CDR3 contains 15 residues. Germline V lookup: CDR1 SGHVS, CDR2 FNYEAQ. V lost 5 bases to trimming and J lost 3 bases, with 14 bases between them. CDR3 protein: CASSPAQGYNQPQHF. Here the CDR3 DNA reads TGTGCCAGCAGCCCCGCACAGGGTTACAATCAGCCCCAGCATTTT.

The chain combines TRBV5-1 with TRBJ2-3, with D possibly TRBD2 on 5 matching bases. The CDR3 sequence is 14 residues long. Germline V lookup: CDR1 SGHRS, CDR2 YFSETQ. Trimming removed 0 bases from V and 1 base from J, with 6 bases in between. The chain's CDR3 is CASSLAGGTDTQYF. CDR3 nucleotides: TGCGCCAGCAGCTTGGCCGGGGGCACAGATACGCAGTATTTT.

CDR3 in DNA: TGTGCCAGCAGCGCACAGGGCCCGAGGGGAAACACCATATATTTT. Translating gives CASSAQGPRGNTIYF. J is TRBJ1-3 and V is TRBV5-6; D is perhaps TRBD1 (6 bases). V lost 4 bases and J lost 4, with 15 bases in between. From germline, CDR1 is SGHDT and CDR2 YYEEEE. The CDR3 extends over 15 amino acids.

This clone was seen a few times. This chain connects TRBV9 to TRBJ2-1; D is possibly TRBD1 or TRBD2 (5 bases each). The CDR3 runs to 13 residues. In germline, CDR1 is SGDLS, CDR2 YYNGEE. V was pared by 4 bases and J by 10 bases, with 15 bases between. The DNA of the CDR3 is TGTGCCAGCAGCCCCCCCCGGGACGGAGAGCAGTTCTTC. The encoded protein is CASSPPRDGEQFF.

This chain uses TRBV9 with TRBJ2-5, with 8 bases matching TRBD2. V trimming: 3 bases; J trimming: 4 bases; junction bases outside the gene matches: 11. The CDR3 totals 16 residues. Germline values: CDR1 SGDLS, CDR2 YYNGEE. The CDR3 coding sequence is TGTGCCAGCAGCGAGGTCGGGGGGGCGGTGCGAGAGACCCAGTACTTC. It is translated as CASSEVGGAVRETQYF. Full variable domain (remainder filled in from reference TRBV9 and TRBJ2-5): DSGVTQTPKHLITATGQRVTLRCSPRSGDLSVYWYQQSLDQGLQFLIQYYNGEERAKGNILERFSAQQFPDLHSELNLSSLELGDSALYFCASSEVGGAVRETQYFGPGTRLLVL.

CDR3 nucleotides: TGCGCCAGCAGCTTGGCAGTGTCGGGGGAGTCGGACTATGGCTACACCTTC. This encodes CASSLAVSGESDYGYTF. This chain uses TRBV5-1 with TRBJ1-2; weak D call: TRBD1 (5 bases). The CDR3 covers 17 residues. Germline CDR1 SGHRS, CDR2 YFSETQ. V dropped 0 bases and J dropped 3 bases, with 18 bases sitting between them.

The chain combines TRBV7-8 with TRBJ2-7; 7 bases line up with TRBD2. The V segment lost 5 bases and the J segment 2 bases; nucleotides outside the gene matches: 12. Germline CDR1 reads SGHVS; CDR2 reads FQNEAQ. The length of the CDR3 is 16 residues. The CDR3 spells CASSRMGGGLPYEQYF. The CDR3 coding sequence is TGTGCCAGCAGCCGAATGGGCGGGGGACTCCCCTACGAGCAGTACTTC.

This sequence joins TRBV19 and TRBJ1-5; 9 nucleotides line up with TRBD1. J gave up 5 bases and V 5 bases, and 4 bases lay outside the gene matches. Per germline, CDR1 LNHDA and CDR2 SQIVND (reference sequence). The CDR3 has 14 amino acids. The CDR3 sequence is CASSEQGADQPQHF. The CDR3, as DNA: TGTGCCAGTAGTGAACAGGGGGCAGATCAGCCCCAGCATTTT.

J is TRBJ1-2 and V is TRBV5-1, with D tentatively TRBD1 (6 bases). CDR3 size: 15 residues. V was pared by 4 bases and J by 7 bases, with 20 bases between. Germline CDR1 is SGHRS and CDR2 is YFSETQ. DNA for the CDR3: TGCGCCAGCAGCACCGACGACAGGACCCTGGCTGGCTACACCTTC. Protein: CASSTDDRTLAGYTF.

V is TRBV6-1 and J is TRBJ2-7, with D unresolved. V lost 1 base and J 2 bases, leaving 9 bases between the germline ends. This CDR3 comprises 14 residues. Germline CDR1 and CDR2: MNHNS and SASEGT. The CDR3 DNA is TGTGCCAGCAGTGAAGGTGGGGTCCCCTACGAGCAGTACTTC. This sequence encodes CASSEGGVPYEQYF.

This clone came up once. V is TRBV7-2 and J is TRBJ2-4; D is ambiguous. This CDR3 is built from 14 residues. From germline, CDR1 is SGHTA and CDR2 FQGNSA. V lost 5 bases, J lost 0 bases, and 8 bases lay in between. The CDR3 coding sequence is TGTGCCAGCAGCCCGAGTAAAGCCAAAAACATTCAGTACTTC. It specifies CASSPSKAKNIQYF.

This sequence joins TRBV18 and TRBJ2-7; a weak D match, TRBD1 (5 bases). Germline-derived CDR1 and CDR2 are KGHSH and LQKENI. Trimming stripped 6 bases from V and 5 bases from J, with 17 bases between. The CDR3 runs 14 residues. CDR3 DNA: TGTGCCAGCTCCAAAGGGGCAGGGATCGACGAGCAGTACTTC. Residues: CASSKGAGIDEQYF.

The chain links TRBV14 to TRBJ2-6; D ambiguous. V lost 1 base to trimming and J lost 0 bases, with 7 bases between them. The CDR3 spans 16 residues. Per the germline V gene, CDR1 is SGHDN and CDR2 is FVKESK. CDR3: CASSQVGFSGANVLTF. Written as DNA, the CDR3 is TGTGCCAGCAGCCAAGTAGGTTTCTCTGGGGCCAACGTCCTGACTTTC. Filled out from reference TRBV14 and TRBJ2-6, the complete variable domain reads EAGVTQFPSHSVIEKGQTVTLRCDPISGHDNLYWYRRVMGKEIKFLLHFVKESKQDESGMPNNRFLAERTGGTYSTLKVQPAELEDSGVYFCASSQVGFSGANVLTFGAGSRLTVL.

The V gene is TRBV4-3, the J gene TRBJ2-1; no definite D call. V was shortened by 0 bases and J by 0 bases, with 9 bases between the two germline ends. The CDR3 length is 16 residues. Germline CDR1 LGHNA, CDR2 YSLEER. CDR3 residues: CASSQDRASSYNEQFF. CDR3 coding DNA: TGCGCCAGCAGCCAAGATAGGGCTAGCTCCTACAATGAGCAGTTCTTC.

The rearrangement uses TRBV19 and TRBJ1-2, with no clear D. Trimming took 7 bases from V and 5 from J, leaving 20 bases between them. The CDR3 covers 15 residues. From germline, CDR1 is LNHDA and CDR2 SQIVND (reference sequence). The CDR3 DNA is TGTGCCAGTACCCCTTGGGGAGGCCTGCAGTATGGCTACACCTTC. Protein sequence: CASTPWGGLQYGYTF.

The chain employs TRBV6-6 and TRBJ1-1; maybe TRBD1 (5 bases). CDR1 MNHNY and CDR2 SVGAGI come from the germline V gene (reference sequence). Trimming removed 4 bases at V and 1 base at J, with 10 bases between. CDR3 length: 14 amino acids. The CDR3 region is CASSWGPGNTEAFF. The CDR3 coding sequence is TGTGCCAGCAGTTGGGGACCTGGGAACACTGAAGCTTTCTTT.

The chain joins TRBV30 to TRBJ1-1; D not resolved. V was pared by 4 bases and J by 3 bases, with 12 bases between. CDR3 length equals 13 residues. CDR1 GTSNPN and CDR2 SVGIG come from the germline V gene (reference sequence). CDR3 sequence (DNA): TGTGCCTGGACGGACGACACGGACACTGAAGCTTTCTTT. This encodes CAWTDDTDTEAFF.

The V call is TRBV4-3, the J call TRBJ1-4; D call uncertain. V was clipped by 0 bases and J by 3 bases, with 11 bases between them. This CDR3 contains 16 residues. Germline CDR1 LGHNA, CDR2 YSLEER. The CDR3 sequence is CASSQDRGWANEKLFF. In DNA, the CDR3 is TGCGCCAGCAGCCAAGACCGGGGATGGGCTAATGAAAAACTGTTTTTT.